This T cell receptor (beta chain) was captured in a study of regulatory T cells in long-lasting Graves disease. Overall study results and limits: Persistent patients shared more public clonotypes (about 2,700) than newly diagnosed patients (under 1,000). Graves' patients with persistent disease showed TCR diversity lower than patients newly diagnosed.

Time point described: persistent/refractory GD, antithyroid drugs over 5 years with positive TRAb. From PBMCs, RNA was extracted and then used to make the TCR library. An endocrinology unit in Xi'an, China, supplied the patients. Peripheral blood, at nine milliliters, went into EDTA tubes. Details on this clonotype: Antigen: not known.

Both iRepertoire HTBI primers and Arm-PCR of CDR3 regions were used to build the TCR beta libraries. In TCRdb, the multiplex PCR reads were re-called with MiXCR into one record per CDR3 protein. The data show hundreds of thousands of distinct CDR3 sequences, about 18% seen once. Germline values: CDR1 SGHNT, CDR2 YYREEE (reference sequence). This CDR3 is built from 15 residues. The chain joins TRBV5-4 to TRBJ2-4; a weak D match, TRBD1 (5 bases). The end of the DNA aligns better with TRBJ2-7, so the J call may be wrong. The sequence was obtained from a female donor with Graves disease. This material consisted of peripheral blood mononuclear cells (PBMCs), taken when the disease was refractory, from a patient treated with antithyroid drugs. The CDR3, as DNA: TGTGCCAGCAGCTTGACAGGATGGAGCTCCTACGAGCAGTACTTC. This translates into CASSLTGWSSYEQYF.